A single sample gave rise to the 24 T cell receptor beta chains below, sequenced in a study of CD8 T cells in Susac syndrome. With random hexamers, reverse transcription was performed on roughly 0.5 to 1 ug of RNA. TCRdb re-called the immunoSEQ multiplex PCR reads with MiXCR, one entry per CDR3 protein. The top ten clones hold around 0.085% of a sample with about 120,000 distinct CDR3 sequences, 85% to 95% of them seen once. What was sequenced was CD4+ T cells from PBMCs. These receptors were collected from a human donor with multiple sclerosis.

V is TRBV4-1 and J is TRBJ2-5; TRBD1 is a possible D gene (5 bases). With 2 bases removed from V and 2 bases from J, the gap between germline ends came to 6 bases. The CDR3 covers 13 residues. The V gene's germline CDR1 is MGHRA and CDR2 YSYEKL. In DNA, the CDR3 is TGCGCCAGCAGCCAACAGGGTCAAGAGACCCAGTACTTC. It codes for CASSQQGQETQYF.

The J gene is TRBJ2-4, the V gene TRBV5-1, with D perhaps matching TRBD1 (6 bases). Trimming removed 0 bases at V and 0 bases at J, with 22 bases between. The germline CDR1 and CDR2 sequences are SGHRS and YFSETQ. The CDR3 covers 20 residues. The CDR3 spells CASSLEGMAGEVLAKNIQYF. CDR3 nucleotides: TGCGCCAGCAGCTTGGAAGGGATGGCAGGGGAAGTTCTAGCCAAAAACATTCAGTACTTC.

The CDR3 is CASSSYRLRGGREKLFF. CDR3 nucleotides: TGTGCCAGCAGCTCTTATAGGCTACGGGGAGGTCGTGAAAAACTGTTTTTT. The chain recombines TRBV7-8 with TRBJ1-4; D is unclear. The V end was cut by 4 bases, the J end by 7 bases, with 22 bases between. Looked up from germline, CDR1 is SGHVS and CDR2 is FQNEAQ. The CDR3 is 17 residues long.

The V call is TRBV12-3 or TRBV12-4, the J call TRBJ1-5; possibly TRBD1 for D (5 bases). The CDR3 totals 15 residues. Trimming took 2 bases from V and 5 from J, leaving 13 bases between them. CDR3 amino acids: CASSLSPGGHQPQHF. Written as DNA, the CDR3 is TGTGCCAGCAGTTTATCACCGGGGGGACATCAGCCCCAGCATTTT.

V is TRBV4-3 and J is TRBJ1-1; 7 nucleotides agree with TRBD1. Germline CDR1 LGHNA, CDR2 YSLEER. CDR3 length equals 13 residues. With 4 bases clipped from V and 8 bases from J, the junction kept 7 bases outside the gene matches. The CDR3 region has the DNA TGCGCCAGCAGCCGAATCCGGGACAGCGAAGCTTTCTTT. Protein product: CASSRIRDSEAFF.

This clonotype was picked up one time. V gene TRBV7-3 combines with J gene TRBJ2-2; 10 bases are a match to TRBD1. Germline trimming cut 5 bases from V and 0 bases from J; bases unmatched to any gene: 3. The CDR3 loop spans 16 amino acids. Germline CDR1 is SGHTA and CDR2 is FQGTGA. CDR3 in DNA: TGTGCCAGCAGCAGACAGGGGGCATCGAACACCGGGGAGCTGTTTTTT. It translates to CASSRQGASNTGELFF.

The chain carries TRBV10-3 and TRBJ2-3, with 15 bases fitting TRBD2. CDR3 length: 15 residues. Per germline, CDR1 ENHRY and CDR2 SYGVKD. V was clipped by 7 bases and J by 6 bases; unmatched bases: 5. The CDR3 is CAIMGTSGGMDTQYF. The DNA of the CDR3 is TGTGCCATCATGGGGACTAGCGGGGGGATGGATACGCAGTATTTT.

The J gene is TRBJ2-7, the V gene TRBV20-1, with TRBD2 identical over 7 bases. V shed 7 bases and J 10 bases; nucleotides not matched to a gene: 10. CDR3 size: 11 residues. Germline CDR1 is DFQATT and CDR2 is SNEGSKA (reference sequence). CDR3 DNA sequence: TGCAGTGGCCCCCTGGGGGGGGAACAGTACTTC. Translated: CSGPLGGEQYF.

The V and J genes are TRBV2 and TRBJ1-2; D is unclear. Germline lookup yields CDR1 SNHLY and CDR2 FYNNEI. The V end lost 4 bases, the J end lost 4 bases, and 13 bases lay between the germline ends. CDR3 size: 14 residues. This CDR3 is CASSGLMGGYGYTF. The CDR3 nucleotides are TGTGCCAGCAGTGGGCTAATGGGCGGCTATGGCTACACCTTC.

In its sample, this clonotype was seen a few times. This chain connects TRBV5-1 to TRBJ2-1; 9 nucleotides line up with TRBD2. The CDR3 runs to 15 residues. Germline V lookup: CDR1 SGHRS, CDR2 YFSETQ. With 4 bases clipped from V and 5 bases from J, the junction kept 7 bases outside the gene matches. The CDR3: CASSPSGGYHNEQFF. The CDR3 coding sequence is TGCGCCAGCAGCCCGAGCGGGGGGTACCACAATGAGCAGTTCTTC.

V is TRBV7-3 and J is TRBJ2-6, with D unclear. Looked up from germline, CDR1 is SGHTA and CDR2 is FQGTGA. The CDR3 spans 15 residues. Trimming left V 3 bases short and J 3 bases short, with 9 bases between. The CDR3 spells CASSFTVFGANVLTF. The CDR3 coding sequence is TGTGCCAGCAGCTTTACAGTTTTTGGGGCCAACGTCCTGACTTTC.

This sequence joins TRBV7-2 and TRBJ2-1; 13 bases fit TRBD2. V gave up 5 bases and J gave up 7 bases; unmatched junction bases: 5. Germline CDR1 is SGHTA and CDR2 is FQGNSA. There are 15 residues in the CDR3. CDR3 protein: CASSLGTSGVNEQFF. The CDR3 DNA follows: TGTGCCAGCAGCCTCGGGACTAGCGGGGTTAATGAGCAGTTCTTC.

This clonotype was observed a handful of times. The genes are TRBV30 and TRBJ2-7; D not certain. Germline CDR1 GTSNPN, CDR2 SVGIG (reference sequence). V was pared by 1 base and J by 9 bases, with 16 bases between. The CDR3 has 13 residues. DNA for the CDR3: TGTGCCTGGAGTGGGAAATGGGTGGTCGGGCAGTACTTC. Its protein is CAWSGKWVVGQYF. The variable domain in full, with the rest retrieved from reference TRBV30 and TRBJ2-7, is SQTIHQWPATLVQPVGSPLSLECTVEGTSNPNLYWYRQAAGRGLQLLFYSVGIGQISSEVPQNLSASRPQDRQFILSSKKLLLSDSGFYLCAWSGKWVVGQYFGPGTRLTVT.

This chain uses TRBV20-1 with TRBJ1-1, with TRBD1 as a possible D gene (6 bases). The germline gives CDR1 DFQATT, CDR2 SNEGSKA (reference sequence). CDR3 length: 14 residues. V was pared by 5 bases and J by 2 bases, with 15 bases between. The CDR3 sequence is CSAGNRVPNTEAFF. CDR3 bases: TGCAGTGCTGGAAACAGGGTCCCCAACACTGAAGCTTTCTTT.

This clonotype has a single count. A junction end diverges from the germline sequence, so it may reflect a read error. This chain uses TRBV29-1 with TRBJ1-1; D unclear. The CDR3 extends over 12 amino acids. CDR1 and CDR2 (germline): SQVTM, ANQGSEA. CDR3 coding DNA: TGCAGCGTTGAACAGACCAACACTGAAGCTTCCTTT. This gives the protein CSVEQTNTEASF.

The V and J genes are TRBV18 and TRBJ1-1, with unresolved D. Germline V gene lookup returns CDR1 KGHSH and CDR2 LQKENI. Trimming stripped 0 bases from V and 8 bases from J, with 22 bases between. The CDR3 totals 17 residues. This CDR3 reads CASSPPIGSQVGLEAFF. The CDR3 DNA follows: TGTGCCAGCTCACCACCGATCGGTTCCCAGGTCGGGCTGGAAGCTTTCTTT.

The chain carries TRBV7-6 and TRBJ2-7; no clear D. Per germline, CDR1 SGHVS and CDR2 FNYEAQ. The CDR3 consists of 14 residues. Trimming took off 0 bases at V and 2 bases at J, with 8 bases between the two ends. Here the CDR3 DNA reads TGTGCCAGCAGCTTAGCCTCTGCCGCCTACGAGCAGTACTTC. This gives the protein CASSLASAAYEQYF. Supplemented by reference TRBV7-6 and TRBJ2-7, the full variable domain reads GAGVSQSPRYKVTKRGQDVALRCDPISGHVSLYWYRQALGQGPEFLTYFNYEAQQDKSGLPNDRFSAERPEGSISTLTIQRTEQRDSAMYRCASSLASAAYEQYFGPGTRLTVT.

CDR3 coding DNA: TGCAGTGTAGATAGAGAGACCCAGTACTTC. Encoded protein: CSVDRETQYF. The chain uses TRBV20-1 and TRBJ2-5, with unresolved D. V was clipped by 7 bases and J by 4 bases, with 7 bases between them. The CDR3 is 10 amino acids. Germline-derived CDR1 and CDR2 are DFQATT and SNEGSKA (reference sequence).

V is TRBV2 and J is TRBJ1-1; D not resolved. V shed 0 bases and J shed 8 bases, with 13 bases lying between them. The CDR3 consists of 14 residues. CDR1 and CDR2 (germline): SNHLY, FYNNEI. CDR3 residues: CASSEALLGMEAFF. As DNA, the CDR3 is TGTGCCAGCAGTGAAGCGCTTCTGGGAATGGAAGCTTTCTTT.

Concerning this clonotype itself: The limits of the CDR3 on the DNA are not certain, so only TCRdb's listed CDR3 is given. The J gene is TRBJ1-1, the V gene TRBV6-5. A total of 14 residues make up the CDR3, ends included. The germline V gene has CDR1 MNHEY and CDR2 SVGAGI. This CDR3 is CASSFAPGAGGVFF.

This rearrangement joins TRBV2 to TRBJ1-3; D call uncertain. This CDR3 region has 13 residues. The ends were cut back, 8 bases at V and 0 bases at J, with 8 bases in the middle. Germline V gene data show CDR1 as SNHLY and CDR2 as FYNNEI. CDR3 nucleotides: TGTGCCAGCTTAAAAAGCTCTGGAAACACCATATATTTT. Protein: CASLKSSGNTIYF.

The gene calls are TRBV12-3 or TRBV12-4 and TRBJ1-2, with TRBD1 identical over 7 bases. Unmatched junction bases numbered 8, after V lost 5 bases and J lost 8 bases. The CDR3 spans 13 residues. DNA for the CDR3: TGTGCCAGCAGTCTCCAGGGAGGGGGCGGCTACACCTTC. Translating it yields CASSLQGGGGYTF.

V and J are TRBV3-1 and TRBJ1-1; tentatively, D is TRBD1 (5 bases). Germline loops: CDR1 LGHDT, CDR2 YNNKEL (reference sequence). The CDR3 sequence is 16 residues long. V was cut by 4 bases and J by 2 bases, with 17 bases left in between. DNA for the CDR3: TGTGCCAGCAGCCCGCTCCCCGGGACCGCAAACACTGAAGCTTTCTTT. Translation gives CASSPLPGTANTEAFF.

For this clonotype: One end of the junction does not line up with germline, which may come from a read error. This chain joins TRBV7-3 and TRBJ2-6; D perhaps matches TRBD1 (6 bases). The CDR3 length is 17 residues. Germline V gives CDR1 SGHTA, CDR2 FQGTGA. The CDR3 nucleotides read TGTGCCAGCAGCTTAACGCCCACAGGGTCTGGAGCCAACGTCCTGACTTTC. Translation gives CASSLTPTGSGANVLTF.